This TCR beta chain was identified in a study of blood T cells in healthy people across ages. Across the study: Per every two T cells, about one barcoded beta molecule was captured by template switching.

There are 16 residues in the CDR3. Deletions cut 4 bases from V and 0 bases from J, with 14 bases between. CDR1 and CDR2 (germline): SGHVS, FQNEAQ. A sample-barcoded 5' primer and a J-beta primer mix were used in a second PCR of about 6 to 11 cycles. A minimum of 2.5 million CDR3-containing paired-end reads was obtained for each sample. TCRdb re-derived calls from the 5' RACE reads in MiXCR, one entry per CDR3 protein. The sample carries approximately 1.5 million distinct CDR3 sequences, about 35% recorded once. Study results and caveats: Age brought a roughly linear fall in TCR beta diversity measured per million T cells.

This clonotype was counted a few times. Its target is not known. This TCR was sampled from a woman under 40 in good health. The sequencing input was blood. V gene TRBV7-8 combines with J gene TRBJ2-3; D unresolved. CDR3 nucleotides: TGTGCCAGCAGCTCCCTAATTAGCCTTAGCACAGATACGCAGTATTTT. Its translation is CASSSLISLSTDTQYF.